The clone carrying this TCR beta chain occurred a few times. Its antigen is undetermined. These data originate in a study of beta chain features in type 1 diabetes. Study context: No age, gender or cell yield differences were seen between patients and healthy donors.

Reverse transcribing all isolated RNA meant expressed TCRB transcripts were sequenced. Naive, central memory and regulatory T cell samples came to a mean of around 3.5 million reads. Measured with immunoSEQ multiplex PCR; TCRdb has only the in-frame clones, and not every one. The repertoire holds roughly 150,000 clones, with roughly 8% as singletons. There are 16 residues in the CDR3. Germline values: CDR1 SGHDN, CDR2 FVKESK. Trimming removed 3 bases from V and 5 bases from J, with 19 bases in between. Study conclusions and caveats: Relative to healthy donors, patients appeared to have naive, central memory and Treg TCRB repertoires that were more similar. When Type 1 diabetes patients were examined, their TCRB CDR3s proved moderately but significantly shorter in all four CD4+ subsets. The VDJ junctions of type 1 diabetes patients carried fewer insertions and more deletions.

Sequences were obtained from central memory CD4+ T cells from blood. This sequence was found in a woman between 18 and 30 years old with type 1 diabetes. The rearrangement uses TRBV14 and TRBJ1-2; D may be TRBD1 (6 bases). The CDR3 DNA reads as TGTGCCAGCAGCCAGCAAGGACAGAGCAGAGCGTATGGCTACACCTTC. This codes for CASSQQGQSRAYGYTF.